This T cell receptor beta chain stems from a study of blood T cells in healthy people across ages. Study-level findings and limits: In long-lived donors, naive CD4+ cell counts and diversity exceeded those of aged donors.

A note on this clonotype: Its antigen is unidentified.

The CDR3 sequence is 15 residues long. V was shortened by 0 bases and J by 5 bases, with 14 bases between the two germline ends. Germline values: CDR1 LGHDT, CDR2 YNNKEL (reference sequence). The authors ran a second PCR of roughly 6 to 11 cycles using a sample-barcoded 5' primer and a J-beta primer mix. Every cDNA molecule bore a tag from a template-switch adaptor containing 12 random nucleotides. TCRdb reprocessed the 5' RACE reads with MiXCR, giving one entry per CDR3 protein. The table records 1.5 million to 2 million distinct CDR3 sequences, about 30% of them present only once. Material: blood. The receptor was derived from a woman aged 25 to 39 in good health. V usage is TRBV3-1 and J usage is TRBJ2-7; the D gene could be TRBD1 or TRBD2 (5 bases each). DNA for the CDR3: TGTGCCAGCAGCCAAGATCGGGTGAGGGGAGACGAGCAGTACTTC. As protein: CASSQDRVRGDEQYF.